A single sample gave rise to the 25 T cell receptor beta chains below, sequenced in a study of Ad26.COV2.S vaccination and SARS-CoV-2 variants. Data came from immunoSEQ multiplex PCR; TCRdb stores just in-frame clones and leaves some out. The sample has fewer than 300,000 clones; around 87% are singletons. Stated treatment: 15 to 20 received Ad26.COV2.S at low or high dose, single or two shots; 5 received placebo; per-sample allocation not given. The samples date from day 63 after the first vaccine or placebo injection. Specimen: peripheral blood, collected in a trial of Ad26.COV2.S vaccine versus placebo. These receptors all stem from a person aged 18-60 years who received the Ad26.COV2.S COVID-19 vaccine or a placebo.

The V call is TRBV3-1 (or the pseudogene TRBV3-2), the J call TRBJ2-1; D gene unclear. Germline CDR1 is LGHDT and CDR2 is YNNKEL (reference sequence). The CDR3 extends over 13 amino acids. Trimming pared 3 bases from V and 11 bases from J, leaving 14 bases between. The CDR3 region has the DNA TGTGCCAGCAGCCAGACTGGACCTACGCAGCAGTTCTTC. This sequence encodes CASSQTGPTQQFF.

The chain links TRBV5-1 to TRBJ1-2; 8 bases are shared with TRBD1. The germline CDR1 and CDR2 sequences are SGHRS and YFSETQ. V shed 4 bases and J 6 bases; nucleotides not matched to a gene: 5. The CDR3 runs 13 residues. CDR3 DNA: TGCGCCAGCAGCAATGGACAGGGTGATGGCTACACCTTC. Its protein product is CASSNGQGDGYTF.

The rearrangement joins TRBV9 to TRBJ1-6; D unclear. V was trimmed by 0 bases and J by 14 bases, leaving 12 bases between them. CDR3 size: 13 residues. CDR1 SGDLS and CDR2 YYNGEE come from the germline V gene. The CDR3 reads CASSVGDSGSLHF. Written as DNA, the CDR3 is TGTGCCAGCAGCGTAGGCGATTCTGGCTCCCTCCACTTT.

The gene calls are TRBV2 and TRBJ2-1, with 14 bases identical to TRBD2. This CDR3 has 14 residues. The germline gives CDR1 SNHLY, CDR2 FYNNEI. With V trimmed by 3 bases and J by 10 bases, 2 bases remained unmatched. CDR3 coding DNA: TGTGCCAGCAGTGAGACTAGCGGGAGGGCCGAGCAGTTCTTC. As protein: CASSETSGRAEQFF.

The chain combines TRBV6-5 with TRBJ1-5; 9 bases match TRBD1. V trimming: 6 bases; J trimming: 7 bases; junction bases outside the gene matches: 10. There are 15 residues in the CDR3. In germline, CDR1 is MNHEY, CDR2 SVGAGI. In DNA, the CDR3 is TGTGCCAGCAGGCACGACCGGGACAGGGTACAGCCCCAGCATTTT. It specifies CASRHDRDRVQPQHF.

The CDR3 sequence is CASSLVSGTEAFF. CDR3 bases: TGTGCCAGCAGTCTGGTCTCGGGCACTGAAGCTTTCTTT. The chain couples TRBV11-2 to TRBJ1-1; D remains unclear. The V and J ends lost 6 bases and 4 bases respectively, with 12 bases between them. This CDR3 has 13 amino acids. Germline CDR1 and CDR2: SGHAT and FQNNGV. Variable domain in full (rest from reference TRBV11-2 and TRBJ1-1): EAGVAQSPRYKIIEKRQSVAFWCNPISGHATLYWYQQILGQGPKLLIQFQNNGVVDDSQLPKDRFSAERLKGVDSTLKIQPAKLEDSAVYLCASSLVSGTEAFFGQGTRLTVV.

The chain employs TRBV6-5 and TRBJ1-2; D perhaps matches TRBD1 (6 bases). The CDR3 totals 14 residues. V gave up 7 bases and J gave up 2 bases, with 14 bases separating them. CDR1 and CDR2 from the germline V gene are MNHEY and SVGAGI. The CDR3, as DNA: TGTGCCAGCAACCCCGGACAGCAGAACTATGGCTACACCTTC. As protein: CASNPGQQNYGYTF.

The J gene is TRBJ2-7, the V gene TRBV6-2 or TRBV6-3, with TRBD1 matching 7 bases. Germline CDR1 MNHEY, CDR2 SVGEGT. The CDR3 is made up of 14 amino acids. Unmatched junction bases numbered 8, after V lost 5 bases and J lost 4 bases. The CDR3 protein is CASSLGTEVYEQYF. The CDR3 DNA reads as TGTGCCAGCAGTCTCGGGACAGAAGTTTACGAGCAGTACTTC.

This sequence joins TRBV4-3 and TRBJ1-2; 8 bases are a match to TRBD1. The CDR3 runs 15 residues. V shed 4 bases, J shed 2 bases, and the junction held 6 bases outside the gene matches. The germline V gene has CDR1 LGHNA and CDR2 YSLEER. CDR3 loop: CASSLTGAGNYGYTF. DNA for the CDR3: TGCGCCAGCAGCCTGACAGGGGCCGGGAACTATGGCTACACCTTC.

The rearrangement joins TRBV15 to TRBJ1-1; D perhaps matches TRBD1 (6 bases). V lost 0 bases to trimming and J lost 0 bases, with 11 bases between them. Germline lookup yields CDR1 LNHNV and CDR2 YYDKDF (reference sequence). CDR3 size: 16 residues. This CDR3 reads CATSRDLGAVNTEAFF. In nucleotides, the CDR3 is TGTGCCACCAGCAGAGATCTGGGGGCCGTGAACACTGAAGCTTTCTTT. The full variable domain, rest sourced from reference TRBV15 and TRBJ1-1, is DAMVIQNPRYQVTQFGKPVTLSCSQTLNHNVMYWYQQKSSQAPKLLFHYYDKDFNNEADTPDNFQSRRPNTSFCFLDIRSPGLGDTAMYLCATSRDLGAVNTEAFFGQGTRLTVV.

The chain combines TRBV27 with TRBJ2-7; D remains unclear. This CDR3 spans 18 amino acids. V gave up 2 bases and J gave up 0 bases, with 20 bases separating them. The germline V gene has CDR1 MNHEY and CDR2 SMNVEV (reference sequence). The CDR3 sequence is CASSLRYGPRLTSYEQYF. The CDR3 DNA reads TGTGCCAGCAGTTTAAGGTATGGGCCTAGACTCACCTCCTACGAGCAGTACTTC.

The CDR3 DNA follows: TGCGCCAGCAGCCTAGACAGGGGGCAAGACTATGGCTACACCTTC. It encodes CASSLDRGQDYGYTF. The chain couples TRBV5-1 to TRBJ1-2; 10 nucleotides line up with TRBD1. CDR1 and CDR2 from the germline V gene are SGHRS and YFSETQ. The CDR3 contains 15 residues. V lost 4 bases to trimming and J lost 3 bases; unmatched junction nucleotides: 6.

The CDR3 sequence is CASSAPREGRTEAFF. The CDR3 DNA reads as TGTGCCAGTAGTGCGCCGAGGGAGGGTCGGACTGAAGCTTTCTTT. The chain links TRBV19 to TRBJ1-1; D ambiguous. The CDR3 covers 15 residues. V shed 5 bases and J shed 5 bases, with 18 bases lying between them. The germline V gene has CDR1 LNHDA and CDR2 SQIVND (reference sequence).

This clone has only a few counts. At the DNA level, this CDR3 is encoded by other sequences in the same sample as well. The V gene is TRBV5-4, the J gene TRBJ2-1, with D tentatively TRBD1 or TRBD2 (5 bases each). The V gene lost 1 base and the J gene lost 3 bases, with 11 bases spanning the gap. Germline values: CDR1 SGHNT, CDR2 YYREEE (reference sequence). This CDR3 comprises 15 residues. CDR3 residues: CASSLRGGGYNEQFF. CDR3 nucleotides: TGTGCCAGCAGCTTGAGGGGCGGAGGCTACAATGAGCAGTTCTTC.

The CDR3 coding sequence is TGCGCCAGCAGCTTGACTGGACAGGGGGGCGATGATACGCAGTATTTT. Translated: CASSLTGQGGDDTQYF. The chain combines TRBV5-1 with TRBJ2-3; 10 bases line up with TRBD1. V shed 1 base and J 6 bases; nucleotides not matched to a gene: 8. The CDR3 is 16 residues long. Germline lookup yields CDR1 SGHRS and CDR2 YFSETQ.

The chain has TRBV27 and TRBJ1-2; D may be TRBD1 (6 bases). Germline assignment: CDR1 MNHEY and CDR2 SMNVEV (reference sequence). This CDR3 has 16 residues. V dropped 2 bases and J dropped 6 bases, with 19 bases sitting between them. CDR3 DNA: TGTGCCAGCAGTTTAACCCCGGAGACAGGCCCTAATGGCTACACCTTC. This codes for CASSLTPETGPNGYTF.

V is TRBV2 and J is TRBJ1-5, with D perhaps matching TRBD1 (6 bases). The germline V and J ends were trimmed by 5 bases and 2 bases, with 13 bases remaining between them. This CDR3 has 15 amino acids. The germline gives CDR1 SNHLY, CDR2 FYNNEI. CDR3: CASSPQGQRNQPQHF. As DNA, the CDR3 is TGTGCCAGCAGTCCCCAGGGACAACGCAATCAGCCCCAGCATTTT.

This chain links TRBV27 with TRBJ1-6, with D perhaps matching TRBD1 (5 bases). Germline assignment: CDR1 MNHEY and CDR2 SMNVEV (reference sequence). CDR3 length: 14 amino acids. The V and J ends lost 3 bases and 9 bases respectively, with 12 bases between them. The CDR3 region has the DNA TGTGCCAGCAGTTTCGAGGGGTTCGGTTCACCCCTCCACTTT. Translated: CASSFEGFGSPLHF.

The chain is built from TRBV7-7 and TRBJ2-1, with 7 positions matching TRBD2. Germline V CDR1 and CDR2: SSHAT, FNYEAQ (reference sequence). Trimming cost V 1 base and J 4 bases; bases outside gene matches: 4. This CDR3 region has 15 residues. CDR3 amino acids: CASSLELANYNEQFF. In DNA, the CDR3 is TGTGCCAGCAGCTTAGAACTAGCGAATTACAATGAGCAGTTCTTC.

J is TRBJ2-3 and V is TRBV18; D gene ambiguous. CDR3 size: 13 residues. Germline V lookup: CDR1 KGHSH, CDR2 LQKENI. V was trimmed by 2 bases and J by 0 bases, leaving 3 bases between them. The CDR3 here is CASSPTSTDTQYF. The CDR3 DNA reads as TGTGCCAGCTCACCAACTAGCACAGATACGCAGTATTTT.

The chain is built from TRBV7-9 and TRBJ2-2; 7 nucleotides line up with TRBD1. Trimming took 5 bases from V and 3 from J; bases not matched to a gene: 3. CDR3 length: 14 residues. Germline V gene data show CDR1 as SEHNR and CDR2 as FQNEAQ (reference sequence). DNA of the CDR3: TGTGCCAGCAGCGGGGACAGCTACACCGGGGAGCTGTTTTTT. Translating it yields CASSGDSYTGELFF.

The chain has TRBV4-1 and TRBJ1-1; D remains unclear. Germline lookup yields CDR1 MGHRA and CDR2 YSYEKL. CDR3 length: 14 amino acids. V lost 2 bases and J lost 6, with 13 bases in between. The CDR3 region is CASSQLPQPSEAFF. In nucleotides, the CDR3 is TGCGCCAGCAGCCAACTACCCCAGCCCTCTGAAGCTTTCTTT.

V is TRBV7-8 and J is TRBJ1-1, with D possibly being TRBD1 (5 bases). Trimming pared 1 base from V and 2 bases from J, leaving 8 bases between. CDR1 SGHVS and CDR2 FQNEAQ come from the germline V gene. CDR3 length equals 14 residues. DNA for the CDR3: TGTGCCAGCAGCTTAGGGGGGTTTAACACTGAAGCTTTCTTT. This gives the protein CASSLGGFNTEAFF.

The chain employs TRBV7-9 and TRBJ2-7; 8 positions match TRBD2. J lost 4 bases, V lost 0 bases, and 14 bases had no gene match. Looked up from germline, CDR1 is SEHNR and CDR2 is FQNEAQ (reference sequence). The length of the CDR3 is 18 residues. DNA for the CDR3: TGTGCCAGCAGCTTAGCGGACACTAGCGGAACCCTGGGATACGAGCAGTACTTC. Translating gives CASSLADTSGTLGYEQYF.

The V call is TRBV2, the J call TRBJ1-5, with 8 bases fitting TRBD1. Trimming removed 6 bases from V and 6 bases from J; junction bases left unmatched: 4. CDR1 is SNHLY and CDR2 is FYNNEI in the germline V gene. The CDR3 loop spans 13 amino acids. The CDR3 nucleotides are TGTGCCAGCAGATGGACAGGGTTTCAGCCCCAGCATTTT. Amino acid sequence: CASRWTGFQPQHF.